Listed below are T cell receptor beta chains from one sample, sequenced in a study of blood T cells in healthy people across ages. MiXCR, applied by TCRdb to the 5' RACE reads, yields one record per CDR3 protein. The sample comprises 850,000 to 1,300,000 distinct CDR3 sequences, around 45% of which are singletons, and 15% to 20% rests with the top ten. Sequenced sample: blood. The receptors were gathered from a woman aged 60-75 years in good health. Each CDR3 is given with its conserved first and last residue. The D gene is left open where the match is weak. The listing skips clone size in some rows; elsewhere it reads once, few, many or a size class.

j_gene | v_gene | d_gene | abundance | CDR3nt | CDR3aa
TRBJ1-2 | TRBV29-1 | TRBD1 | NA | TGCAGCGTCTTACAGGGGGCTGGCTATAGCTACACCTTC | CSVLQGAGYSYTF
TRBJ1-4 | TRBV29-1 | NA | few | TGCAGCGTTGAAGATCCTACGGACATTGATGAAAAACTGTTTTTT | CSVEDPTDIDEKLFF
TRBJ1-2 | TRBV7-8 | NA | few | TGTGCCAGCAGCGTAGGAGCGAACTCGGGCTACACCTTC | CASSVGANSGYTF
TRBJ2-3 | TRBV27 | TRBD2 | few | TGTGCCAGCAGTTGGGTAGCGGGAGATAGCACAGATACGCAGTATTTT | CASSWVAGDSTDTQYF
TRBJ2-5 | TRBV20-1 | NA | NA | TGCAGTGCTAGAGATCGAATCAGATTAGAGACCCAGTACTTC | CSARDRIRLETQYF
TRBJ2-7 | TRBV13 | TRBD1 | few | TGTGCCAGCAGCGACCAAGACAGGGGCGAGCAGTACTTC | CASSDQDRGEQYF
TRBJ2-5 | TRBV5-1 | NA | few | TGCGCCAGCAGCTTGGAAGGGGGGCCGAGGCCACAAGAGACCCAGTACTTC | CASSLEGGPRPQETQYF
TRBJ2-1 | TRBV6-2/TRBV6-3 | TRBD2 | NA | TGTGCCAGCAGTTACACCAGCGGGGAGGTCATCAATGAGCAGTTCTTC | CASSYTSGEVINEQFF
TRBJ2-2 | TRBV7-2 | NA | NA | TGTGCCAGCAGCTTAAACCCGTCCGGGGGGCGCACCGGGGAGCTGTTTTTT | CASSLNPSGGRTGELFF
TRBJ2-3 | TRBV28 | TRBD2 | NA | TGTGCCAGCAGTTTATTGGTAGCGGGATATAGCACAGATACGCAGTATTTT | CASSLLVAGYSTDTQYF
TRBJ1-2 | TRBV2 | NA | NA | TGTGCCAGCAGTGAAGGGTCAGATAGTAACTATGGCTACACCTTC | CASSEGSDSNYGYTF
TRBJ2-5 | TRBV7-9 | NA | NA | TGTGCCAGCAGCTTAGTCGCTCAGGCCCTTAAAGAGACCCAGTACTTC | CASSLVAQALKETQYF
TRBJ2-5 | TRBV20-1 | TRBD2 | NA | TGCAGTGCTATACTAGCGGGAGGTCGACAAGAGACCCAGTACTTC | CSAILAGGRQETQYF
TRBJ2-7 | TRBV20-1 | NA | NA | TGCAGTGCTAGAGTGGCAGACGAGCAGTACTTC | CSARVADEQYF
TRBJ2-1 | TRBV7-8 | TRBD1 | NA | TGTGCCAGCAGCCCCCGGACAGGAGGTTCAAGTGGGTTGTATAATGAGCAGTTCTTC | CASSPRTGGSSGLYNEQFF
TRBJ1-2 | TRBV2 | NA | once | TGTGCCAGCAGTGCCGGACAGCAGAACTATGGCTACACCTTC | CASSAGQQNYGYTF
TRBJ1-1 | TRBV9 | TRBD1 | NA | TGTGCCAGCAGCGCGGGACAGGGCAGGACTGAAGCTTTCTTT | CASSAGQGRTEAFF
TRBJ2-7 | TRBV29-1 | TRBD2 | few | TGCAGCGTTGTAGCGGGAACCAACTCCTACGAGCAGTACTTC | CSVVAGTNSYEQYF
TRBJ2-7 | TRBV5-1 | NA | few | TGCGCCAGCAGCTGGGGCGGCGGAGATGACAGGTATACCTACGAGCAGTACTTC | CASSWGGGDDRYTYEQYF
TRBJ2-3 | TRBV20-1 | TRBD2 | NA | TGCAGTGCTAGAGTGGGACTAGCGGGAGGGCAGGCAGATACGCAGTATTTT | CSARVGLAGGQADTQYF
TRBJ1-1 | TRBV6-1 | NA | NA | TGTGCCGTAGCCGGACAGACGACTGAAGCTTTCTTT | CAVAGQTTEAFF
TRBJ2-1 | TRBV28 | NA | few | TGTGCCAGCAGTAGTGCGGACGATGAGCAGTTCTTC | CASSSADDEQFF
TRBJ2-1 | TRBV30 | TRBD2 | few | TGTGCCTGGAGTGTAGGGGTAGCGGGAGTTGATGAGCAGTTCTTC | CAWSVGVAGVDEQFF
TRBJ1-5 | TRBV6-1 | TRBD1 | few | TGTGCCAGCATTGACAGGGGTCGTTGGCAGCCCCAGCATTTT | CASIDRGRWQPQHF
TRBJ2-7 | TRBV11-2 | TRBD1 | NA | TGTGCCAGCAGCTTTGGGACAGGGGGCTACAGCTCCTACGAGCAGTACTTC | CASSFGTGGYSSYEQYF
TRBJ2-5 | TRBV20-1 | TRBD1 | few | TGCAGTGCTAGATCCGGGACAGGGGTTGTGGAGACCCAGTACTTC | CSARSGTGVVETQYF
TRBJ1-1 | TRBV12-5 | TRBD1 | many | TGTGCTAGTGGTTTGAAGCCAGGGGGCTTCACTGAAGCTTTCTTT | CASGLKPGGFTEAFF
TRBJ2-1 | TRBV24-1 | NA | NA | TGTGCCACCAGTGACCCTAGCCTTCCCGAGCAGTTCTTC | CATSDPSLPEQFF
TRBJ2-7 | TRBV2 | NA | NA | TGTGCCAGCTTCGGGGGCACCTACGAGCAGTACTTC | CASFGGTYEQYF
TRBJ2-7 | TRBV6-2/TRBV6-3 | TRBD2 | NA | TGTGCCAGCAGTTACCTCCTAGCGGGCCCATCCTACGAGCAGTACTTC | CASSYLLAGPSYEQYF
TRBJ2-7 | TRBV6-1 | TRBD1 | few | TGTGCCAGCAGTGAAGCCGGGACAGGGCGACCTCTCTCCGAGCAGTACTTC | CASSEAGTGRPLSEQYF
TRBJ1-6 | TRBV27 | TRBD1 | NA | TGTGCCACTCCAGGGGGCCTGACCGATAATTCACCCCTCCACTTT | CATPGGLTDNSPLHF
TRBJ1-2 | TRBV7-6 | NA | NA | TGTGCCAGCAGTCCCTATGGGGGGACGAATGGCTACACCTTC | CASSPYGGTNGYTF
TRBJ2-3 | TRBV29-1 | TRBD1 | NA | TGCAGCGTGGGGGACAGGGTGGGGACAGATACGCAGTATTTT | CSVGDRVGTDTQYF
TRBJ2-1 | TRBV18 | TRBD2 | few | TGTGCCAGCTCACCCCTCTCTAGCGGAGGCTCCTACAATGAGCAGTTCTTC | CASSPLSSGGSYNEQFF
TRBJ2-7 | TRBV20-1 | NA | few | TGCAGTGCGTGGCGGAGGACGAACTACGAGCAGTACTTC | CSAWRRTNYEQYF
TRBJ2-7 | TRBV13 | NA | few | TGTGCCAGCAGCTTGCGGAAAGGGGCCGGCTACTACGAGCAGTACTTC | CASSLRKGAGYYEQYF
TRBJ2-1 | TRBV15 | NA | NA | TGTGCCACCAGCAGAGATATGGGGAAAAGGGGGTATGAACAGTTCTTC | CATSRDMGKRGYEQFF
TRBJ2-5 | TRBV5-1 | NA | few | TGCGCCAGCAGCCCTAGTAGCTGGCAAGAGACCCAGTACTTC | CASSPSSWQETQYF
TRBJ2-7 | TRBV7-9 | NA | NA | TGTGCCAGCAGCACGACGGTCCTTGAGCAGTACTTC | CASSTTVLEQYF
TRBJ2-1 | TRBV5-1 | TRBD2 | NA | TGCGCCAGCAGGACAAGCGGGAAGGCGTCCAATGAGCAGTTCTTC | CASRTSGKASNEQFF
TRBJ2-5 | TRBV11-2 | TRBD2 | NA | TGTGCCAGCAGCCGAGGACTAGCGGGAGGAGGTTTTCAAGAGACCCAGTACTTC | CASSRGLAGGGFQETQYF
TRBJ1-4 | TRBV12-3/TRBV12-4 | NA | NA | TGTACCACTTCGGAAGGAGGGGCGGGGAAAGAAAAACTGTTTTTT | CTTSEGGAGKEKLFF
TRBJ2-1 | TRBV20-1 | TRBD2 | few | TGCAGTGCTGGGGCTAGCGGCCCATACAATGAGCAGTTCTTC | CSAGASGPYNEQFF
TRBJ2-1 | TRBV4-2 | TRBD2 | NA | TGTGCCAGCCTTCAGTACGGACTAGCGGGGGACAATGAGCAGTTCTTC | CASLQYGLAGDNEQFF
TRBJ2-1 | TRBV20-1 | TRBD2 | few | TGCAGTGCGAGACCGCCTAGCGGGATGAACAATGAGCAGTTCTTC | CSARPPSGMNNEQFF
TRBJ2-5 | TRBV5-4 | TRBD1 | NA | TGTGCCAGCAGCGGCACAGGGGTGGCTAACTCGGAGACCCAGTACTTC | CASSGTGVANSETQYF
TRBJ1-4 | TRBV14 | NA | once | TGTGCCAGCAGCCAAGATGACGCGAACCCAGGGCTCGAAAAACTGTTTTTT | CASSQDDANPGLEKLFF
TRBJ1-2 | TRBV3-1 | NA | NA | TGTGCCAGCAGCCAAGAAATACGGGGAAGAGGCTACACCTTC | CASSQEIRGRGYTF
TRBJ2-5 | TRBV29-1 | NA | few | TGCAGCGTAAAGCCCAGGGGCGCGGGAGAGACCCAGTACTTC | CSVKPRGAGETQYF
TRBJ1-6 | TRBV4-1 | NA | few | TGCGCCAGCAGCAGTGGGGGAGCCAGGGCGAATTCACCCCTCCACTTT | CASSSGGARANSPLHF
TRBJ2-3 | TRBV30 | NA | NA | TGTGCCTGGAGTGGCGGGCCGAGCACAGATACGCAGTATTTT | CAWSGGPSTDTQYF
TRBJ2-7 | TRBV4-1 | TRBD1 | few | TGCGCCAGCAGCCAAGATGTATTGGGACAGGGGCGATACGAGCAGTACTTC | CASSQDVLGQGRYEQYF
TRBJ2-1 | TRBV10-3 | NA | NA | TGTGCCATCAGGAATAAAGCGGGCTCCTACAATGAGCAGTTCTTC | CAIRNKAGSYNEQFF
TRBJ2-3 | TRBV9 | NA | once | TGTGCCAGCAGCGAGCCCGGTCAAGATACGCAGTATTTT | CASSEPGQDTQYF
TRBJ1-5 | TRBV29-1 | NA | NA | TGCAGCGTTGTAAAACAGCTAGATCAGCCCCAGCATTTT | CSVVKQLDQPQHF
TRBJ2-7 | TRBV6-2/TRBV6-3 | NA | NA | TGTGCCAGCAGTTACTCGGCCGGCGTCCACGAGCAGTACTTC | CASSYSAGVHEQYF